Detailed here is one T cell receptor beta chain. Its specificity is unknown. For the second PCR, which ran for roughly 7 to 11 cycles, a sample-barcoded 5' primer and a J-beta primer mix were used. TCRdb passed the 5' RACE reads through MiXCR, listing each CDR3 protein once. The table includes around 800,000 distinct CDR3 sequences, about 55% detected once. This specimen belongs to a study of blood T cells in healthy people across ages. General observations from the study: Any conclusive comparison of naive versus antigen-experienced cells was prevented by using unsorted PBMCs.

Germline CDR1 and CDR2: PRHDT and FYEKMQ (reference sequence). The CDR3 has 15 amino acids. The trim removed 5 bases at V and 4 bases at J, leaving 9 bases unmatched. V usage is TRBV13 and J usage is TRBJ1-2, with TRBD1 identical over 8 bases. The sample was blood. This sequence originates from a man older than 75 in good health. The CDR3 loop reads CASSKRETGVYGYTF. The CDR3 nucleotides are TGTGCCAGCAGCAAGAGAGAGACAGGGGTCTATGGCTACACCTTC. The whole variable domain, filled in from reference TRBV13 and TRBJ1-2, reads AAGVIQSPRHLIKEKRETATLKCYPIPRHDTVYWYQQGPGQDPQFLISFYEKMQSDKGSIPDRFSAQQFSDYHSELNMSSLELGDSALYFCASSKRETGVYGYTFGSGTRLTVV.